This T cell receptor beta chain was captured by sequencing in a study of beta chain features in type 1 diabetes. Across the study: Age, gender and cell yields were alike across patients and healthy donors. All samples combined gave around 98,000,000 sorted cells for examination.

In the case of this clone: What it binds is not known.

Every bit of the isolated RNA underwent reverse transcription, so sequencing read expressed TCRB transcripts. Some clones are missing from TCRdb's copy, which holds only in-frame ones; the method was immunoSEQ multiplex PCR. This sample has some 410,000 clones, with about 10% found just once. Study-level points and caveats: The VDJ junctions of type 1 diabetes patients carried fewer insertions and more deletions.

It was via CD45RO/CCR7/CD25/CD127/CD95/CD27 that CD4+ naive, central memory, regulatory and stem cell-like memory cells were sorted. The TCR was taken from a woman between 18 and 30 years old in good health. Sequenced sample: naive CD4+ T cells from blood.

The CDR3 DNA follows: TGTGCCAGCAGCCAAGCCCTGGGCGCAACTAATGAAAAACTGTTTTTT. Its translation: CASSQALGATNEKLFF. V is TRBV4-2 and J is TRBJ1-4; D remains unclear. Trimming took 1 base from V and 0 from J, leaving 9 bases between them. This CDR3 spans 16 amino acids. CDR1 is LGHNA, CDR2 YNFKEQ, per germline.